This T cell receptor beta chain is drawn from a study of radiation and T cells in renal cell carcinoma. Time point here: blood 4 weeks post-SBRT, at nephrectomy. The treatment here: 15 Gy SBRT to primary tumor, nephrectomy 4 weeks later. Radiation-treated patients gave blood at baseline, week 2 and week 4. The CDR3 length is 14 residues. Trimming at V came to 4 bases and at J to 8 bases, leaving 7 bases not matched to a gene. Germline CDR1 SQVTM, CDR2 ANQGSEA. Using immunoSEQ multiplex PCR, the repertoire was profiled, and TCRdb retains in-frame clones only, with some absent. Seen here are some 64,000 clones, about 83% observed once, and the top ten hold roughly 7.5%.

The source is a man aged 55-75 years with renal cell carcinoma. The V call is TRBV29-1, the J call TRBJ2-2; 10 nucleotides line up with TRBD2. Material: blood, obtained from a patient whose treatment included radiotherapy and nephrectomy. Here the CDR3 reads CSVVASGSGGELFF. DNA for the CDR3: TGCAGCGTTGTCGCTAGCGGGAGCGGGGGGGAGCTGTTTTTT.